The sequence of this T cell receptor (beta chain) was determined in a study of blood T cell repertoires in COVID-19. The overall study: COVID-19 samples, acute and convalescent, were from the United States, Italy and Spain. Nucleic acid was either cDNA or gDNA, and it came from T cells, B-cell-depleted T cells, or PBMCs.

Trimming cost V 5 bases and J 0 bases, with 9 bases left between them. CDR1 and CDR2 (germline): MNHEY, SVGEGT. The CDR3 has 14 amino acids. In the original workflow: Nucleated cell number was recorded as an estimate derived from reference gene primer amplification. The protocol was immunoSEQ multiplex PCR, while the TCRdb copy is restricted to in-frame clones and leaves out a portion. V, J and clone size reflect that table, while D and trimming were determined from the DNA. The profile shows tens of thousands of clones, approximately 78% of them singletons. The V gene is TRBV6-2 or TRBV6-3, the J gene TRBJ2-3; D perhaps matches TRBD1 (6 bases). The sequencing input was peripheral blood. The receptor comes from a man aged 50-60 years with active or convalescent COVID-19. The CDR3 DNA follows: TGTGCCAGCAGTCTTCAGGGGAGCACAGATACGCAGTATTTT. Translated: CASSLQGSTDTQYF.